A selection of T cell receptor beta chains follows, all from one sample in a study of identical twins. Each CDR3 protein is one row after TCRdb ran MiXCR on the 5' RACE reads. This sample yields roughly 630,000 distinct CDR3 sequences, of which about 7.1% are seen a single time; 1.6% belongs to the top ten. These data were also reused for a study on yellow fever vaccine responses in identical twins.

The sequencing input was PBMCs. The source is a woman between 18 and 29 years old in good health. CDR3s include the opening cysteine and the closing phenylalanine or tryptophan. Fields, in order: CDR3 protein, CDR3 DNA, V gene, D gene, clone size, J gene. The D gene is left open where the match is weak. Expanded clones get a size class; other rows say once, few or many, or leave the size out.

CCVEGGRDTQYF	TGCTGCGTTGAAGGGGGGAGAGATACGCAGTATTTT	TRBV29-1	.	.	TRBJ2-3
CASSPLASSQETQYF	TGTGCCAGCAGCCCTTTAGCGTCCTCTCAAGAGACCCAGTACTTC	TRBV27	.	many	TRBJ2-5
CASSSLTSGRTDNEQFF	TGTGCCAGCAGTTCTCTGACTAGCGGGAGGACAGACAATGAGCAGTTCTTC	TRBV28	TRBD2	few	TRBJ2-1
CASQGRGTDTQYF	TGTGCCAGCCAGGGCAGGGGGACAGATACGCAGTATTTT	TRBV7-7	TRBD1	.	TRBJ2-3
CASSLAGSNYGYTF	TGTGCCAGCAGTTTGGCCGGGTCTAACTATGGCTACACCTTC	TRBV12-3/TRBV12-4	.	many	TRBJ1-2
CASSQDLVQKTYEQYF	TGTGCCAGCAGCCAAGATCTAGTCCAGAAGACCTACGAGCAGTACTTC	TRBV3-1	.	many	TRBJ2-7
CATIKAGGRYNEQFF	TGTGCCACCATCAAAGCGGGGGGGAGGTACAATGAGCAGTTCTTC	TRBV24-1	TRBD2	many	TRBJ2-1
CASSESPGLRGQYGYTF	TGTGCCAGCAGTGAATCGCCAGGCCTTAGGGGCCAGTATGGCTACACCTTC	TRBV25-1	.	.	TRBJ1-2
CASSQDSSRGLNEQFF	TGCGCCAGCAGCCAAGATTCGAGCCGGGGACTCAATGAGCAGTTCTTC	TRBV4-1	.	.	TRBJ2-1
CATWGGAGDEEQYF	TGTGCCACTTGGGGGGGAGCGGGAGATGAAGAGCAGTACTTC	TRBV15	TRBD2	few	TRBJ2-7
CASSLTDGPRRGYTF	TGTGCCAGCAGCCTCACCGACGGGCCGCGTAGGGGCTACACCTTC	TRBV11-2	.	.	TRBJ1-2
CASSLKAGGGRSSYEQYF	TGTGCCAGCAGCTTAAAAGCAGGGGGAGGGAGGAGCTCCTACGAGCAGTACTTC	TRBV11-1	.	.	TRBJ2-7
CSARVTEYQPQHF	TGCAGTGCTAGAGTTACGGAATATCAGCCCCAGCATTTT	TRBV20-1	.	few	TRBJ1-5
CASSPHPADYEQYF	TGTGCCAGCAGCCCTCACCCGGCGGATTACGAGCAGTACTTC	TRBV3-1	.	.	TRBJ2-7
CASSELAGAPPPGNEQFF	TGTGCCAGCAGTGAGCTAGCGGGGGCCCCTCCCCCCGGCAATGAGCAGTTCTTC	TRBV2	TRBD2	.	TRBJ2-1
CASSPRTSASTDTQYF	TGTGCCAGCAGCCCTCGGACTAGTGCTAGCACAGATACGCAGTATTTT	TRBV7-6	TRBD2	.	TRBJ2-3
CASSLASGQTYNEQFF	TGTGCCAGCAGCTTAGCGTCGGGACAGACCTACAATGAGCAGTTCTTC	TRBV7-8	TRBD1	many	TRBJ2-1
CASSPLGTSTDTQYF	TGTGCCAGCAGTCCGCTAGGGACAAGCACAGATACGCAGTATTTT	TRBV6-1	.	few	TRBJ2-3
CASCPRTSGSYPSSYEQYF	TGTGCCAGCTGTCCTCGGACTAGCGGGAGTTATCCTAGCTCCTACGAGCAGTACTTC	TRBV12-3/TRBV12-4	TRBD2	.	TRBJ2-7
CASSYSGHRMNTEAFF	TGTGCCAGCAGTTACTCGGGACACCGTATGAACACTGAAGCTTTCTTT	TRBV6-5	.	.	TRBJ1-1
CSARNRGLNEQFF	TGCAGTGCACGGAACAGGGGTCTCAATGAGCAGTTCTTC	TRBV20-1	TRBD1	few	TRBJ2-1
CASRSAGAYNEQFF	TGTGCCAGCAGATCGGCGGGAGCTTACAATGAGCAGTTCTTC	TRBV6-1	TRBD2	.	TRBJ2-1
CASSLEVVSEQFF	TGTGCCAGCAGCTTGGAGGTAGTGAGTGAGCAGTTCTTC	TRBV5-6	.	few	TRBJ2-1
CASSPGLAGSTDTQYF	TGTGCCAGCAGCCCGGGACTAGCGGGGAGCACAGATACGCAGTATTTT	TRBV5-1	TRBD2	many	TRBJ2-3
CASSGGQGLDWDKNIQYF	TGTGCCAGCAGCGGCGGACAGGGATTGGATTGGGACAAAAACATTCAGTACTTC	TRBV5-6	TRBD1	few	TRBJ2-4
CASSLGVVEGGQFF	TGTGCCAGCAGTTTAGGGGTGGTGGAGGGGGGGCAGTTCTTC	TRBV12-3/TRBV12-4	.	few	TRBJ2-1
CAISPRGASNTGELFF	TGTGCCATCAGTCCCCGGGGAGCGTCGAACACCGGGGAGCTGTTTTTT	TRBV10-3	.	many	TRBJ2-2
CASSHRLENFNNEQFF	TGTGCCAGCAGCCACAGACTAGAAAATTTTAACAATGAGCAGTTCTTC	TRBV14	.	many	TRBJ2-1
CASSLALGRQFTDTQYF	TGTGCCAGCAGTTTAGCGCTGGGTAGGCAATTCACAGATACGCAGTATTTT	TRBV12-3/TRBV12-4	.	many	TRBJ2-3
CSARDQRGMNTEAFF	TGCAGTGCTAGAGATCAGAGGGGAATGAACACTGAAGCTTTCTTT	TRBV20-1	.	few	TRBJ1-1
CASRPNAGRGSESGANVLTF	TGTGCCAGCAGACCCAACGCGGGCAGGGGGTCGGAATCTGGGGCCAACGTCCTGACTTTC	TRBV6-2/TRBV6-3	TRBD1	few	TRBJ2-6
CASSLGRSGGELFF	TGCGCCAGCAGCTTGGGCAGGTCCGGCGGGGAGCTGTTTTTT	TRBV5-1	.	.	TRBJ2-2
CASSLASSGTQPQETQYF	TGCGCCAGCAGCTTGGCTTCTAGCGGGACTCAACCTCAAGAGACCCAGTACTTC	TRBV5-1	TRBD2	.	TRBJ2-5
CASSLANQETQYF	TGTGCCAGCAGTTTGGCGAATCAGGAGACCCAGTACTTC	TRBV12-3/TRBV12-4	.	many	TRBJ2-5
CASSQDLAADNEQFF	TGTGCCAGCAGCCAAGATTTAGCGGCAGACAATGAGCAGTTCTTC	TRBV3-1	.	few	TRBJ2-1
CASSPTGGEETQYF	TGCGCCAGCAGCCCGACAGGGGGCGAGGAGACCCAGTACTTC	TRBV5-1	TRBD1	many	TRBJ2-5
CASSSTGTVSFNEQFF	TGTGCCAGCAGCTCGACCGGGACAGTCTCCTTCAATGAGCAGTTCTTC	TRBV3-1	TRBD1	few	TRBJ2-1
CASSQETVLLAGGYSYEQYF	TGCGCCAGCAGCCAAGAAACGGTATTACTAGCGGGGGGATATTCCTACGAGCAGTACTTC	TRBV4-1	TRBD2	.	TRBJ2-7
CSARPPRVNTEAFF	TGCAGTGCTAGACCGCCCAGGGTGAACACTGAAGCTTTCTTT	TRBV20-1	.	.	TRBJ1-1
CSVAVPGLAGLLRDTQYF	TGCAGCGTTGCTGTCCCGGGACTAGCGGGACTTCTCAGGGATACGCAGTATTTT	TRBV29-1	TRBD2	many	TRBJ2-3
CASRSGTTDTEAFF	TGTGCCAGCAGGTCCGGGACTACGGACACTGAAGCTTTCTTT	TRBV7-3	.	few	TRBJ1-1
CASTGGGGELFF	TGTGCCAGTACAGGGGGCGGCGGGGAGCTGTTTTTT	TRBV2	TRBD1	.	TRBJ2-2
CASGDREITNYGYTF	TGTGCCAGCGGGGATAGGGAAATAACAAACTATGGCTACACCTTC	TRBV12-3/TRBV12-4	.	few	TRBJ1-2
CASSQGEGGEFF	TGTGCCAGCAGCCAAGGAGAGGGGGGGGAGTTCTTC	TRBV3-1	.	.	TRBJ2-1
CASSLTTGTGFNEQFF	TGCGCCAGCAGCTTAACCACCGGGACAGGGTTCAATGAGCAGTTCTTC	TRBV5-1	TRBD1	many	TRBJ2-1
CASSFQGGTGCAWGYTF	TGTGCCAGCAGTTTTCAGGGCGGGACAGGGTGCGCTTGGGGCTACACCTTC	TRBV12-3/TRBV12-4	TRBD1	few	TRBJ1-2
CASTLLGETNYGYTF	TGTGCCAGCACCCTCCTGGGGGAAACTAACTATGGCTACACCTTC	TRBV13	.	many	TRBJ1-2